The 28 T cell receptor beta chains listed next were all sequenced from one sample in a study of OX40 agonist ivuxolimab in advanced cancers. Sequencing used immunoSEQ multiplex PCR; TCRdb keeps in-frame clones, though not all of them. Among tens of thousands of clones listed, approximately 94% were seen once. Sequencing was performed on CD4+ or CD8+ T cells sorted from blood, taken in a trial of the OX40 agonist ivuxolimab. The receptors stem from an adult with an advanced solid tumor such as melanoma, head and neck, liver or kidney cancer.

V and J are TRBV13 and TRBJ2-7, with 10 bases matching TRBD1. CDR1 and CDR2 (germline): PRHDT, FYEKMQ (reference sequence). The CDR3 spans 14 residues. The V and J ends lost 5 bases and 2 bases, in that order; junction bases with no gene match: 3. CDR3 bases: TGTGCCAGCAGCCCCGGGACAGGGGCCTACGAGCAGTACTTC. Protein sequence: CASSPGTGAYEQYF.

The V call is TRBV9, the J call TRBJ2-7; 11 nucleotides agree with TRBD1. The CDR3 spans 15 residues. The junction had 2 bases not matched to a gene; V was cut back by 0 bases and J by 3 bases. From germline, CDR1 is SGDLS and CDR2 YYNGEE. CDR3 protein: CASSVDGTGGYEQYF. The CDR3 DNA reads TGTGCCAGCAGCGTAGACGGGACAGGGGGCTACGAGCAGTACTTC.

The DNA of the CDR3 is TGTGCCAGCAGCTCCGGAGCGACGGTGGGCTGGAACATTCAGTACTTC. This codes for CASSSGATVGWNIQYF. The chain carries TRBV11-3 and TRBJ2-4; D unresolved. Germline CDR1 and CDR2: SGHNT and YENEEA. V was pared by 4 bases and J by 7 bases, with 20 bases between. The CDR3 contains 16 residues.

The chain has TRBV28 and TRBJ2-3, with D perhaps matching TRBD2 (5 bases). There are 15 residues in the CDR3. V lost 6 bases and J lost 6, with 19 bases in between. The germline gives CDR1 MDHEN, CDR2 SYDVKM. The CDR3 sequence: CASRPATRSKDTQYF. The CDR3 nucleotides are TGTGCCAGCAGGCCAGCTACTAGGAGTAAGGATACGCAGTATTTT.

The J gene is TRBJ1-6, the V gene TRBV28, with a possible D match to TRBD1 (6 bases). V was pared by 6 bases and J by 0 bases, with 9 bases between. Per germline, CDR1 MDHEN and CDR2 SYDVKM. The length of the CDR3 is 15 residues. The CDR3 loop reads CASRSDSSYNSPLHF. Written as DNA, the CDR3 is TGTGCCAGCAGATCGGACAGCTCCTATAATTCACCCCTCCACTTT.

CDR3 in amino acids: CASSSGLALNEQFF. DNA for the CDR3: TGTGCCAGCAGCTCGGGACTAGCGCTAAATGAGCAGTTCTTC. V is TRBV11-3 and J is TRBJ2-1; 10 nucleotides match TRBD2. The CDR3 is 14 amino acids. Germline loops: CDR1 SGHNT, CDR2 YENEEA. Unmatched junction bases numbered 4, after V lost 4 bases and J lost 7 bases. Full variable domain (remainder filled in from reference TRBV11-3 and TRBJ2-1): EAGVVQSPRYKIIEKKQPVAFWCNPISGHNTLYWYLQNLGQGPELLIRYENEEAVDDSQLPKDRFSAERLKGVDSTLKIQPAELGDSAVYLCASSSGLALNEQFFGPGTRLTVL.

The V and J genes are TRBV30 and TRBJ2-1, with 10 bases that match TRBD2. The CDR3 extends over 15 amino acids. Per the germline V gene, CDR1 is GTSNPN and CDR2 is SVGIG (reference sequence). V gave up 0 bases and J gave up 7 bases; unmatched junction bases: 6. The chain's CDR3 is CAWSVSSGSINEQFF. CDR3 nucleotides: TGTGCCTGGAGTGTATCTAGCGGGAGTATAAATGAGCAGTTCTTC.

The V and J genes are TRBV19 and TRBJ2-5, with D unclear. Germline CDR1 and CDR2: LNHDA and SQIVND (reference sequence). Trimming took off 11 bases at V and 3 bases at J, with 19 bases between the two ends. The CDR3 totals 14 residues. This chain's CDR3 is CAVPLGCVKETQYF. As DNA, the CDR3 is TGTGCCGTCCCCCTTGGGTGCGTAAAAGAGACCCAGTACTTC.

The chain uses TRBV11-2 and TRBJ2-2; 10 nucleotides align to TRBD2. This CDR3 region has 17 residues. The germline gives CDR1 SGHAT, CDR2 FQNNGV. With 3 bases clipped from V and 7 bases from J, the junction kept 11 bases outside the gene matches. The chain's CDR3 is CASSLGPLAGVNGELFF. CDR3 DNA sequence: TGTGCCAGCAGCTTGGGACCTCTAGCGGGAGTCAACGGGGAGCTGTTTTTT.

CDR3 protein: CASSPRGETGLAGEQYF. The CDR3 nucleotides read TGTGCCAGCAGCCCTAGGGGGGAAACGGGACTAGCTGGGGAGCAGTACTTC. This rearrangement joins TRBV7-9 to TRBJ2-7; TRBD2 matches at 9 bases. Per the germline V gene, CDR1 is SEHNR and CDR2 is FQNEAQ (reference sequence). With 5 bases clipped from V and 7 bases from J, the junction kept 18 bases outside the gene matches. The CDR3 loop spans 17 amino acids.

The chain carries TRBV19 and TRBJ2-7; 9 nucleotides match TRBD1. Looked up from germline, CDR1 is LNHDA and CDR2 is SQIVND (reference sequence). Trimming took 4 bases from V and 3 from J; bases not matched to a gene: 4. There are 14 residues in the CDR3. In nucleotides, the CDR3 is TGTGCCAGTAGTAACCGGGACAGGGTCTACGAGCAGTACTTC. It specifies CASSNRDRVYEQYF.

The rearrangement uses TRBV19 and TRBJ2-1, with 10 bases that match TRBD2. The trim removed 0 bases at V and 6 bases at J, leaving 2 bases unmatched. The germline gives CDR1 LNHDA, CDR2 SQIVND (reference sequence). The CDR3 consists of 15 residues. The CDR3 loop reads CASSIDSGRANEQFF. The CDR3 nucleotides are TGTGCCAGTAGTATAGACAGCGGGAGGGCCAATGAGCAGTTCTTC.

V and J are TRBV6-6 and TRBJ1-3, with a tentative D call TRBD1 (6 bases). Germline CDR1 reads MNHNY; CDR2 reads SVGAGI (reference sequence). V lost 4 bases to trimming and J lost 2 bases, with 9 bases between them. CDR3 length equals 14 residues. The CDR3 sequence: CASSFPGAGNTIYF. For the CDR3, the DNA is TGTGCCAGCAGTTTTCCAGGGGCTGGAAACACCATATATTTT.

This rearrangement joins TRBV6-5 to TRBJ2-5; D is possibly TRBD2 (5 bases). V was pared by 6 bases and J by 5 bases, with 16 bases between. Germline values: CDR1 MNHEY, CDR2 SVGAGI. CDR3 size: 14 residues. In DNA, the CDR3 is TGTGCCAGCAGCCCCACGAGAGGGCTTGAGACCCAGTACTTC. It codes for CASSPTRGLETQYF.

The chain uses TRBV6-5 and TRBJ1-1; D is unresolved. V was shortened by 3 bases and J by 5 bases, with 13 bases between the two germline ends. This CDR3 is built from 14 residues. Germline CDR1 reads MNHEY; CDR2 reads SVGAGI. This CDR3 reads CASSYTVGWTEAFF. CDR3 nucleotide sequence: TGTGCCAGCAGTTATACCGTTGGGTGGACTGAAGCTTTCTTT.

The chain uses TRBV4-1 and TRBJ1-1, with a weak D call TRBD1 (5 bases). V was pared by 1 base and J by 4 bases, with 13 bases between. The CDR3 is made up of 15 amino acids. Germline V gene lookup returns CDR1 MGHRA and CDR2 YSYEKL. CDR3 in DNA: TGCGCCAGCAGCCAAGTATGGGGGGGAGGCACTGAAGCTTTCTTT. Its protein is CASSQVWGGGTEAFF.

The chain uses TRBV7-9 and TRBJ2-5; 7 bases are shared with TRBD2. From germline, CDR1 is SEHNR and CDR2 FQNEAQ (reference sequence). The J segment lost 1 base and the V segment lost 2 bases, leaving 7 bases of the junction unmatched. The CDR3 totals 16 residues. CDR3 protein: CASSLTGLGGQETQYF. In DNA form, the CDR3 reads TGTGCCAGCAGCTTAACTGGACTAGGAGGCCAAGAGACCCAGTACTTC.

The rearrangement links TRBV7-3 to TRBJ2-3, with 9 bases fitting TRBD1. CDR1 and CDR2 (germline): SGHTA, FQGTGA. The CDR3 runs to 15 residues. With 6 bases clipped from V and 1 base from J, the junction kept 5 bases outside the gene matches. CDR3 sequence: CASSLTGGGTDTQYF. Written as DNA, the CDR3 is TGTGCCAGCAGTCTTACAGGGGGCGGCACAGATACGCAGTATTTT.

The V and J genes are TRBV7-6 and TRBJ2-7, with a tentative D call TRBD1 (6 bases). The CDR3 contains 13 residues. The ends were cut back, 5 bases at V and 6 bases at J, with 14 bases in the middle. Germline V gene lookup returns CDR1 SGHVS and CDR2 FNYEAQ. CDR3 DNA: TGTGCCAGCAGCCTAGGACAGTCTCGCGAGCAGTACTTC. Amino acid sequence: CASSLGQSREQYF.

This clone was seen only once. This chain links TRBV4-3 with TRBJ1-3, with D uncertain. The CDR3 sequence is 13 residues long. Germline V gene data show CDR1 as LGHNA and CDR2 as YSLEER. The V end lost 3 bases, the J end lost 3 bases, and 6 bases lay between the germline ends. This chain's CDR3 is CASSQGFGNTIYF. CDR3 in DNA: TGCGCCAGCAGCCAGGGATTTGGAAACACCATATATTTT.

The chain combines TRBV5-5 with TRBJ2-7; a weak D match, TRBD1 (6 bases). Germline-derived CDR1 and CDR2 are SGHKS and YYEKEE (reference sequence). Trimming shortened V by 1 base and J by 3 bases, and 8 bases separated the two germline ends. The CDR3 is 13 amino acids. This CDR3 is CASSLQGYYEQYF. In nucleotides, the CDR3 is TGTGCCAGCAGCTTGCAGGGGTACTACGAGCAGTACTTC.

The chain carries TRBV18 and TRBJ2-2; D might be TRBD1 (5 bases). The CDR3 sequence is 14 residues long. Germline assignment: CDR1 KGHSH and CDR2 LQKENI. V was trimmed by 5 bases and J by 5 bases, leaving 12 bases between them. In DNA, the CDR3 is TGTGCCAGCTCAATGGCAGGGTCGACCGGGGAGCTGTTTTTT. Translating gives CASSMAGSTGELFF.

The V call is TRBV27, the J call TRBJ2-3; D is possibly TRBD2 (6 bases). The CDR3 has 14 residues. CDR1 and CDR2 from the germline V gene are MNHEY and SMNVEV (reference sequence). V lost 3 bases, J lost 5 bases, and 12 bases lay in between. In DNA, the CDR3 is TGTGCCAGCAGTTTTTCCTTGGGGGGAGATACGCAGTATTTT. Translating gives CASSFSLGGDTQYF.

This rearrangement joins TRBV6-1 to TRBJ2-3, with D unresolved. Germline CDR1 MNHNS, CDR2 SASEGT. The V end was cut by 2 bases, the J end by 4 bases, with 16 bases between. This CDR3 is built from 16 residues. CDR3 region: CASSEFFSGSSDTQYF. CDR3 DNA sequence: TGTGCCAGCAGTGAATTTTTCTCCGGCTCCTCAGATACGCAGTATTTT.

The chain joins TRBV18 to TRBJ2-7; no definite D call. Per germline, CDR1 KGHSH and CDR2 LQKENI. The V end was cut by 6 bases, the J end by 4 bases, with 22 bases between. The CDR3 is 16 residues long. CDR3 nucleotide sequence: TGTGCCAGCTCTCCTGATGCGCGTAGGAGTATATACGAGCAGTACTTC. This translates into CASSPDARRSIYEQYF.

In this sample, this clone turned up once. J is TRBJ2-3 and V is TRBV4-3; TRBD2 matches at 13 bases. CDR1 LGHNA and CDR2 YSLEER come from the germline V gene. After removal of 4 bases from V and 4 bases from J, the junction contained 5 bases not matched to a gene. CDR3 length: 16 amino acids. This CDR3 reads CASSPGLAGAPDTQYF. CDR3 coding DNA: TGCGCCAGCAGCCCCGGACTAGCGGGAGCCCCAGATACGCAGTATTTT.

The V and J genes are TRBV7-2 and TRBJ2-7; 11 positions agree with TRBD2. The V and J ends lost 1 base and 2 bases, in that order; junction bases with no gene match: 7. Germline CDR1 is SGHTA and CDR2 is FQGNSA. The CDR3 extends over 17 amino acids. DNA of the CDR3: TGTGCCAGCAGCTTAGTTGTTCTAGCGGGAGGAGCCTACGAGCAGTACTTC. Protein product: CASSLVVLAGGAYEQYF.

This clone was detected once. The chain employs TRBV11-2 and TRBJ2-5; 7 bases fit TRBD2. The J segment lost 4 bases and the V segment lost 4 bases, leaving 12 bases of the junction unmatched. The length of the CDR3 is 16 residues. Per the germline V gene, CDR1 is SGHAT and CDR2 is FQNNGV. CDR3 residues: CASSSGWGGRLETQYF. The CDR3 DNA sequence: TGTGCCAGCAGCTCCGGATGGGGGGGGAGGTTAGAGACCCAGTACTTC.